The source of this T cell receptor beta chain is a study of blood T cell repertoires in COVID-19. Study information: Sites in the United States, Italy and Spain provided acute and convalescent COVID-19 samples. T cells, B-cell-depleted T cells, or PBMCs provided the cDNA or gDNA that served as material.

In the authors' workflow: Estimated nucleated cell counts came from reference gene primer amplification. The assay was immunoSEQ multiplex PCR, and TCRdb's table has in-frame clones only and misses some. The V and J calls and clone size come from that table; D and trimming were worked out from the DNA. In the table there are about 220,000 clones, roughly 84% of which are singletons. This CDR3 region has 13 residues. V was clipped by 3 bases and J by 5 bases, with 9 bases between them. CDR1 and CDR2 from the germline V gene are KGHDR and SFDVKD. This chain links TRBV24-1 with TRBJ1-1, with D uncertain. The specimen was peripheral blood. The clonotype was recovered from a woman in her sixties with acute or convalescent COVID-19. The CDR3 DNA sequence: TGTGCCACCAGTGATCCCCGGGAGACTGAAGCTTTCTTT. As protein: CATSDPRETEAFF.